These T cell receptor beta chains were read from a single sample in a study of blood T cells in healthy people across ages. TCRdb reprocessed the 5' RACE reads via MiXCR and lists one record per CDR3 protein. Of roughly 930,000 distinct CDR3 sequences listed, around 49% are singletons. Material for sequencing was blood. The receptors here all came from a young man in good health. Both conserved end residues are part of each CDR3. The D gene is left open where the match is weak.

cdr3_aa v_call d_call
CSAAQGANGYTF TRBV29-1 .
CSAREEPSSPLHF TRBV20-1 .
CASSVGRLSGANVLTF TRBV9 .
CASSQEDGYTF TRBV4-2 .
CASRAAHEQFF TRBV12-3/TRBV12-4 .
CASSETGRGRNEQYF TRBV25-1 TRBD1
CASSFTGNSGYTF TRBV27 .
CASSQTVSSYNEQFF TRBV4-2 .
CASSFSLAGEQYF TRBV7-2 TRBD2
CASTPPGNDGYTF TRBV7-2 .
CASSFNLGSNQPQHF TRBV27 .
CASSVTSGGARETQYF TRBV27 TRBD2
CASRPTARDNEQFF TRBV5-1 .
CSARRVSEAFF TRBV20-1 .
CAIRKDSTDGYTF TRBV10-3 .
CASSLDGSLNGYTF TRBV7-9 .
CASSLEWVSGANVLTF TRBV5-1 .
CASSLGAEKLFF TRBV7-2 .
CASSLATGQETQYF TRBV12-3/TRBV12-4 .
CASSGGGRGSTDTQYF TRBV7-2 .
CASNNGQGSAEQYF TRBV12-3/TRBV12-4 TRBD1
CAISENSKSYEQYF TRBV10-3 .
CASSLESDSTYEQYF TRBV11-1 .
CASSRDEQFF TRBV28 .
CSAARDRYEQYF TRBV20-1 .
CATSPLGLDEKLFF TRBV6-5 .
CASSVAGRNGYTF TRBV7-9 .
CASEPAGGLETQYF TRBV6-2/TRBV6-3 TRBD2
CASSLRAIGVNEQFF TRBV13 .
CASSLVPGSGPIDEQYF TRBV5-1 .
CASSSDRGQGTQYF TRBV5-1 TRBD1
CAWQGAAYEQYF TRBV30 TRBD1